Described below is a single T cell receptor (beta chain) sequence and its context. Its antigen is currently unknown. The data belong to a study of siplizumab effects on memory and regulatory T cells. The repertoire was sequenced with immunoSEQ multiplex PCR; TCRdb's copy has only in-frame clones and lacks some. This table has some 96,000 clones, 85% to 95% appearing once. Study findings and constraints: Assignment to unstimulated subsets succeeded for only a minor fraction of the alloreactive clones. Naive or memory phenotype assignment was not possible for roughly 75-97% of proliferating CD4+ or CD8+ clones.

The sequence was collected from a human donor in good health. The sequenced sample consisted of non-Treg CD4+ T cells sorted from blood.

Here the CDR3 reads CASSTTGLSGANVLTF. As DNA, the CDR3 is TGTGCCAGTAGTACCACAGGTCTCTCTGGGGCCAACGTCCTGACTTTC. This rearrangement joins TRBV19 to TRBJ2-6; a weak D match, TRBD1 (5 bases). Germline lookup yields CDR1 LNHDA and CDR2 SQIVND (reference sequence). The length of the CDR3 is 16 residues. V was shortened by 4 bases and J by 0 bases, with 10 bases between the two germline ends. Complete variable domain (other parts from reference TRBV19 and TRBJ2-6): DGGITQSPKYLFRKEGQNVTLSCEQNLNHDAMYWYRQDPGQGLRLIYYSQIVNDFQKGDIAEGYSVSREKKESFPLTVTSAQKNPTAFYLCASSTTGLSGANVLTFGAGSRLTVL.